The rows below give T cell receptor beta chains drawn from one sample of a study of T-cell reconstitution after alpha-beta-depleted transplantation in children. TCRdb analysed the PCR reads with MiXCR anew, one entry per CDR3 protein. Among 330,000 or so distinct CDR3 sequences listed, over 9% were seen once. This sample comprised PBMCs from the stem cell graft donor, obtained from the stem cell graft. These receptors were collected from a human donor who donated a stem cell graft to a child with acute lymphoblastic leukemia. Each CDR3 is given with its conserved first and last residue. Each record gives: D gene, V gene, clone size, J gene, CDR3 protein, CDR3 DNA. A D gene is named only where the DNA matches it firmly. Not all rows give a size; the values are once, few, many and, for expanded clones, a class.

d_call: TRBD2; v_call: TRBV29-1; clone_size: few; j_call: TRBJ2-3; cdr3_aa: CSSLGTSGRSTDTQYF; cdr3_nt: TGCAGCTCCCTGGGGACTAGCGGGAGAAGCACAGATACGCAGTATTTT
d_call: .; v_call: TRBV7-9; clone_size: few; j_call: TRBJ2-1; cdr3_aa: CASHRGRNEQFF; cdr3_nt: TGTGCCAGCCACCGAGGACGAAATGAGCAGTTCTTC
d_call: TRBD1; v_call: TRBV4-1; clone_size: few; j_call: TRBJ2-2; cdr3_aa: CASSQEGQGKNTGELFF; cdr3_nt: TGCGCCAGCAGCCAAGAGGGACAGGGGAAGAACACCGGGGAGCTGTTTTTT
d_call: .; v_call: TRBV3-1; clone_size: few; j_call: TRBJ2-1; cdr3_aa: CASSQRGLFNEQFF; cdr3_nt: TGTGCCAGCAGCCAAAGGGGTCTATTCAATGAGCAGTTCTTC
d_call: .; v_call: TRBV15; clone_size: many; j_call: TRBJ2-1; cdr3_aa: CATSREGRRGYNEQFF; cdr3_nt: TGTGCCACCAGCAGAGAGGGCCGGAGGGGATACAATGAGCAGTTCTTC
d_call: .; v_call: TRBV20-1; clone_size: .; j_call: TRBJ1-6; cdr3_aa: CSASPTADSPLHF; cdr3_nt: TGCAGTGCTAGTCCGACCGCAGATTCACCCCTCCACTTT
d_call: TRBD1; v_call: TRBV7-9; clone_size: .; j_call: TRBJ2-7; cdr3_aa: CASSSPDREWGEQYF; cdr3_nt: TGTGCCAGCAGCTCCCCGGACAGGGAATGGGGCGAGCAGTACTTC
d_call: TRBD2; v_call: TRBV5-1; clone_size: many; j_call: TRBJ2-1; cdr3_aa: CASRTSGPRNEQFF; cdr3_nt: TGCGCCAGCCGAACTAGCGGTCCAAGGAATGAGCAGTTCTTC
d_call: TRBD1; v_call: TRBV7-9; clone_size: few; j_call: TRBJ2-5; cdr3_aa: CASREGGPQYF; cdr3_nt: TGTGCCAGCAGGGAAGGGGGCCCCCAGTACTTC
d_call: TRBD2; v_call: TRBV20-1; clone_size: few; j_call: TRBJ2-1; cdr3_aa: CSVGGRAYNEQFF; cdr3_nt: TGCAGTGTGGGCGGGAGGGCTTACAATGAGCAGTTCTTC
d_call: .; v_call: TRBV7-9; clone_size: few; j_call: TRBJ2-3; cdr3_aa: CASSSHGPTATLDTQYF; cdr3_nt: TGTGCCAGCAGCTCCCATGGACCTACCGCTACGTTAGATACGCAGTATTTT
d_call: TRBD1; v_call: TRBV23-1; clone_size: .; j_call: TRBJ2-1; cdr3_aa: CASSQFGTGRVNEQFF; cdr3_nt: TGCGCCAGCAGTCAATTTGGGACAGGGAGAGTCAATGAGCAGTTCTTC
d_call: .; v_call: TRBV7-6; clone_size: .; j_call: TRBJ2-1; cdr3_aa: CASSDPGRSYNEQFF; cdr3_nt: TGTGCCAGCAGCGACCCGGGTCGGTCCTACAATGAGCAGTTCTTC
d_call: .; v_call: TRBV2; clone_size: .; j_call: TRBJ1-4; cdr3_aa: CASSGDAVGTWVTNEKLFF; cdr3_nt: TGTGCCAGTAGCGGGGACGCCGTCGGGACGTGGGTAACTAATGAAAAACTGTTTTTT
d_call: .; v_call: TRBV15; clone_size: many; j_call: TRBJ1-2; cdr3_aa: CATSRSRQRNYGYTF; cdr3_nt: TGTGCCACCAGCAGATCCAGACAGAGAAACTATGGCTACACCTTC
d_call: TRBD2; v_call: TRBV4-3; clone_size: few; j_call: TRBJ2-3; cdr3_aa: CASSRGTSGLTDTQYF; cdr3_nt: TGCGCCAGCAGCCGGGGGACTAGCGGCCTCACAGATACGCAGTATTTT
d_call: TRBD2; v_call: TRBV10-3; clone_size: few; j_call: TRBJ2-3; cdr3_aa: CAISAGVAGTSTDTQYF; cdr3_nt: TGTGCCATCAGCGCCGGGGTAGCGGGTACCAGCACAGATACGCAGTATTTT
d_call: TRBD2; v_call: TRBV20-1; clone_size: few; j_call: TRBJ2-2; cdr3_aa: CSATGTSTGELFF; cdr3_nt: TGCAGTGCCACCGGGACTAGCACCGGGGAGCTGTTTTTT
d_call: .; v_call: TRBV7-9; clone_size: .; j_call: TRBJ2-2; cdr3_aa: CASSLFGAYTGELFF; cdr3_nt: TGTGCCAGCAGCTTATTCGGGGCTTATACCGGGGAGCTGTTTTTT
d_call: .; v_call: TRBV19; clone_size: .; j_call: TRBJ2-1; cdr3_aa: CATSMVGGSSYNEQFF; cdr3_nt: TGTGCCACTAGTATGGTGGGCGGGTCCTCCTACAATGAGCAGTTCTTC
d_call: .; v_call: TRBV5-6; clone_size: .; j_call: TRBJ2-4; cdr3_aa: CASSLLAKNIQYF; cdr3_nt: TGTGCCAGCAGCTTACTAGCCAAAAACATTCAGTACTTC
d_call: .; v_call: TRBV4-2; clone_size: .; j_call: TRBJ2-7; cdr3_aa: CASSQDRSGPTSYEQYF; cdr3_nt: TGTGCCAGCAGCCAAGATCGGTCGGGTCCAACCTCCTACGAGCAGTACTTC
d_call: .; v_call: TRBV29-1; clone_size: few; j_call: TRBJ2-4; cdr3_aa: CSVLVSGQRTQNIQYF; cdr3_nt: TGCAGCGTGCTGGTGTCGGGACAAAGAACCCAAAACATTCAGTACTTC
d_call: TRBD1; v_call: TRBV12-3/TRBV12-4; clone_size: .; j_call: TRBJ2-2; cdr3_aa: CASRGTGLTGELFF; cdr3_nt: TGTGCCAGCAGGGGGACAGGGTTGACCGGGGAGCTGTTTTTT
d_call: TRBD2; v_call: TRBV12-3/TRBV12-4; clone_size: few; j_call: TRBJ2-1; cdr3_aa: CASSFLQLAGVDEQFF; cdr3_nt: TGTGCCAGCAGTTTTTTGCAGCTAGCGGGAGTGGATGAGCAGTTCTTC
d_call: .; v_call: TRBV7-2; clone_size: many; j_call: TRBJ2-5; cdr3_aa: CASSLETGWPQETQYF; cdr3_nt: TGTGCCAGCAGCTTAGAGACAGGTTGGCCCCAAGAGACCCAGTACTTC
d_call: .; v_call: TRBV4-3; clone_size: few; j_call: TRBJ2-7; cdr3_aa: CASSQAAAGLSEQYF; cdr3_nt: TGCGCCAGCAGCCAAGCTGCCGCAGGTTTGAGTGAGCAGTACTTC
d_call: .; v_call: TRBV7-9; clone_size: many; j_call: TRBJ2-7; cdr3_aa: CASSLGLLYEQYF; cdr3_nt: TGTGCCAGCAGCTTAGGACTCTTATACGAGCAGTACTTC
d_call: .; v_call: TRBV21-1; clone_size: few; j_call: TRBJ1-1; cdr3_aa: CASIQTRPYEAFF; cdr3_nt: TGTGCCAGCATCCAAACCAGACCATATGAAGCTTTCTTT
d_call: TRBD1; v_call: TRBV6-1; clone_size: few; j_call: TRBJ1-4; cdr3_aa: CDAEDRGATNEKLFF; cdr3_nt: TGTGACGCAGAAGACAGGGGGGCTACTAATGAAAAACTGTTTTTT
d_call: TRBD2; v_call: TRBV12-3/TRBV12-4; clone_size: few; j_call: TRBJ2-7; cdr3_aa: CASSWTSTYEQYF; cdr3_nt: TGTGCCAGCAGTTGGACTAGTACCTACGAGCAGTACTTC
d_call: .; v_call: TRBV7-2; clone_size: many; j_call: TRBJ1-3; cdr3_aa: CASSYSSGQQF; cdr3_nt: TGTGCCAGCAGCTACAGTTCCGGACAGCAGTTT
d_call: TRBD1; v_call: TRBV6-5; clone_size: few; j_call: TRBJ1-2; cdr3_aa: CASSYSRGHDNYGYTF; cdr3_nt: TGTGCCAGCAGTTACTCGAGGGGGCATGATAACTATGGCTACACCTTC
d_call: .; v_call: TRBV4-3; clone_size: .; j_call: TRBJ2-7; cdr3_aa: CASSQDYGSSYEQYF; cdr3_nt: TGCGCCAGCAGCCAAGATTACGGCAGCTCCTACGAGCAGTACTTC
d_call: TRBD2; v_call: TRBV3-1; clone_size: many; j_call: TRBJ2-5; cdr3_aa: CASSPRLAGGPSQETQYF; cdr3_nt: TGTGCCAGCAGCCCTCGACTAGCGGGAGGGCCTAGCCAAGAGACCCAGTACTTC
d_call: TRBD1; v_call: TRBV13; clone_size: .; j_call: TRBJ2-3; cdr3_aa: CASSPRDRADTQYF; cdr3_nt: TGTGCCAGCAGCCCCCGGGACAGGGCAGATACGCAGTATTTT
d_call: TRBD1; v_call: TRBV7-8; clone_size: few; j_call: TRBJ2-7; cdr3_aa: CASSLGQGWDTYEQYF; cdr3_nt: TGTGCCAGCAGCTTAGGACAGGGGTGGGATACCTACGAGCAGTACTTC
d_call: .; v_call: TRBV12-3/TRBV12-4; clone_size: few; j_call: TRBJ1-4; cdr3_aa: CASSSTRGQGEKLFF; cdr3_nt: TGTGCCAGCAGTTCGACGAGAGGCCAGGGGGAAAAACTGTTTTTT
d_call: .; v_call: TRBV4-3; clone_size: few; j_call: TRBJ1-6; cdr3_aa: CASSRGGGGYNSPLHF; cdr3_nt: TGCGCCAGCAGCCGTGGGGGTGGGGGGTATAATTCACCCCTCCACTTT
d_call: .; v_call: TRBV11-1; clone_size: many; j_call: TRBJ2-1; cdr3_aa: CASSFGRGYGEQFF; cdr3_nt: TGTGCCAGCAGCTTCGGTCGGGGGTACGGTGAGCAGTTCTTC
d_call: TRBD2; v_call: TRBV7-3; clone_size: few; j_call: TRBJ2-2; cdr3_aa: CASSRSGGREPDGTGELFF; cdr3_nt: TGTGCCAGCAGCCGCTCGGGCGGGAGGGAACCCGATGGGACCGGGGAGCTGTTTTTT
d_call: TRBD2; v_call: TRBV10-3; clone_size: .; j_call: TRBJ2-2; cdr3_aa: CAIKGPGGTGELFF; cdr3_nt: TGTGCCATCAAAGGACCGGGAGGGACCGGGGAGCTGTTTTTT
d_call: .; v_call: TRBV29-1; clone_size: many; j_call: TRBJ2-2; cdr3_aa: CSVEGGSNTGELFF; cdr3_nt: TGCAGCGTGGAAGGGGGTTCGAACACCGGGGAGCTGTTTTTT
d_call: .; v_call: TRBV5-1; clone_size: few; j_call: TRBJ2-3; cdr3_aa: CASSFAWRSGTDTQYF; cdr3_nt: TGCGCCAGCAGCTTCGCCTGGCGGAGCGGCACAGATACGCAGTATTTT
d_call: TRBD2; v_call: TRBV20-1; clone_size: .; j_call: TRBJ2-3; cdr3_aa: CSAIQGASGAAAQYF; cdr3_nt: TGCAGTGCAATACAGGGCGCTAGCGGGGCGGCCGCGCAGTATTTT